The sequence of this TCR beta chain was determined in a study of CD8 T cells in ankylosing spondylitis. Researchers built TCR beta libraries using quantitative 5'-RACE with molecular barcodes. TCRdb itself ran the 5' RACE reads through MiXCR, one entry per CDR3 protein. Counted here are about 240,000 distinct CDR3 sequences, about 9.1% occurring once; the ten biggest clones make up 6.8%. This clonotype was picked up many times. No antigen is known for it. Study-level points and caveats: A motif in TCR beta, a set of under ten highly homologous variants, appeared characteristic of ankylosing spondylitis blood. Certain motif variants had earlier appeared in reactive arthritis synovial fluid and blood. Within peripheral blood, clones linked to disease were CD8+ and relatively rare.

Trimming removed 5 bases from V and 4 bases from J, with 13 bases in between. The CDR3 runs to 13 residues. Germline V lookup: CDR1 DFQATT, CDR2 SNEGSKA (reference sequence). The sequencing sample was made of blood, either unsorted or a sorted T cell fraction (not recorded which). The rearrangement joins TRBV20-1 to TRBJ2-3; D is perhaps TRBD1 (5 bases). This receptor was obtained from a male donor with ankylosing spondylitis or in good health (not recorded which). The CDR3, as DNA: TGCAGTGCTTCGGAGCCACAGGCAGATACGCAGTATTTT. Translated, it gives CSASEPQADTQYF.